The next 6 T cell receptor beta chains were all read from a single sample in a study of T cell changes during pregnancy in multiple sclerosis. Data came from immunoSEQ multiplex PCR; TCRdb stores just in-frame clones and leaves some out. This table holds 90,000 or so clones, 85% to 95% found once. The sample here was peripheral blood, taken in the first trimester of pregnancy. These receptors all come from a female donor in good health, enrolled as a control in a pregnancy study.

For this clone: The sample carries other DNA sequences with the same CDR3. The V and J genes are TRBV7-2 and TRBJ1-5, with TRBD1 matching over 7 bases. The CDR3 loop spans 13 amino acids. The ends lost 1 base at V and 8 bases at J; junction bases unmatched: 2. Germline-derived CDR1 and CDR2 are SGHTA and FQGNSA. CDR3 bases: TGTGCCAGCAGCTTAGGACAGGGAGAGCCCCAGCATTTT. Amino acids: CASSLGQGEPQHF.

In DNA form, the CDR3 reads TGTGCCAGCAGCCTCGGGGGGGCGGCAGATACGCAGTATTTT. It specifies CASSLGGAADTQYF. The genes are TRBV28 and TRBJ2-3, with TRBD2 matching 8 bases. V dropped 6 bases and J dropped 4; count of bases not matched to a gene: 6. Germline V lookup: CDR1 MDHEN, CDR2 SYDVKM. CDR3 length: 14 amino acids.

In its sample, this clone was seen once. The chain couples TRBV4-3 to TRBJ1-3; D is undetermined. The germline CDR1 and CDR2 sequences are LGHNA and YSLEER. The ends were cut back, 1 base at V and 3 bases at J, with 13 bases in the middle. CDR3 length: 16 residues. CDR3 in amino acids: CASSQVHSGLGNTIYF. The CDR3 nucleotides are TGCGCCAGCAGCCAAGTCCACAGTGGCCTTGGAAACACCATATATTTT.

The chain uses TRBV5-4 and TRBJ1-1, with 11 positions matching TRBD1. The trim removed 4 bases at V and 4 bases at J, leaving 9 bases unmatched. This CDR3 contains 16 residues. Germline lookup yields CDR1 SGHNT and CDR2 YYREEE (reference sequence). The CDR3 sequence: CASSPGQGVRITEAFF. CDR3 in DNA: TGTGCCAGCAGCCCGGGACAGGGGGTAAGGATCACTGAAGCTTTCTTT.

This rearrangement joins TRBV18 to TRBJ1-3, with 9 bases fitting TRBD1. The CDR3 spans 17 residues. The V gene end was trimmed by 1 base and the J gene end by 4 bases; junction bases not matched to a gene: 8. The germline gives CDR1 KGHSH, CDR2 LQKENI. CDR3 residues: CASSPQGQGLSGNTIYF. The DNA of the CDR3 is TGTGCCAGCTCACCACAGGGACAGGGACTATCCGGAAACACCATATATTTT. Based on the CDR3 plus reference TRBV18 and TRBJ1-3, the full variable domain is NAGVMQNPRHLVRRRGQEARLRCSPMKGHSHVYWYRQLPEEGLKFMVYLQKENIIDESGMPKERFSAEFPKEGPSILRIQQVVRGDSAAYFCASSPQGQGLSGNTIYFGEGSWLTVV.

The chain employs TRBV7-9 and TRBJ1-2; D might be TRBD1 (6 bases). CDR1 is SEHNR, CDR2 FQNEAQ, per germline (reference sequence). V lost 5 bases, J lost 2 bases, and 12 bases lay in between. This CDR3 spans 14 amino acids. CDR3 nucleotide sequence: TGTGCCAGCAGCCCAGACAGGAGGAACTATGGCTACACCTTC. It yields the protein CASSPDRRNYGYTF.